The 13 T cell receptor beta chains presented below share a single source sample, sequenced in a study of blood T cell repertoires in COVID-19. Clones were sequenced by immunoSEQ multiplex PCR, and TCRdb holds only the in-frame ones, with some missing. The sample has about 290,000 clones; under 90% are singletons. Sample: PBMCs or T cells enriched from blood (not recorded which). Receptors originate from a woman in her 40s who had recovered from COVID-19.

V is TRBV5-1 and J is TRBJ1-1, with a possible D match to TRBD1 (5 bases). The length of the CDR3 is 17 residues. Trimming stripped 3 bases from V and 5 bases from J, with 23 bases between. Germline V gene lookup returns CDR1 SGHRS and CDR2 YFSETQ. The CDR3 reads CASSSALLFRGKTEAFF. The CDR3 DNA follows: TGCGCCAGCAGCTCGGCGCTCCTCTTTAGGGGAAAGACTGAAGCTTTCTTT.

The gene calls are TRBV10-3 and TRBJ2-7; D gene unclear. The CDR3 runs to 15 residues. CDR1 is ENHRY, CDR2 SYGVKD, per germline. Trimming removed 3 bases from V and 0 bases from J, with 12 bases in between. The CDR3 sequence: CAISDLGSHSYEQYF. DNA for the CDR3: TGTGCCATCAGTGATTTGGGCAGCCACTCCTACGAGCAGTACTTC.

The rearrangement joins TRBV5-6 to TRBJ1-2; D unresolved. The CDR3 contains 13 residues. The V end was cut by 4 bases, the J end by 8 bases, with 15 bases between. Looked up from germline, CDR1 is SGHDT and CDR2 is YYEEEE. The CDR3 loop is CASSPRGTDGYTF. In DNA, the CDR3 is TGTGCCAGCAGCCCCCGGGGAACAGACGGCTACACCTTC.

This rearrangement joins TRBV15 to TRBJ2-5; D may be TRBD2 (5 bases). The CDR3 totals 13 residues. Germline V lookup: CDR1 LNHNV, CDR2 YYDKDF (reference sequence). Trimming pared 1 base from V and 5 bases from J, leaving 8 bases between. The CDR3 loop is CATSRGQRETQYF. The DNA of the CDR3 is TGTGCCACCAGCAGAGGGCAGCGGGAGACCCAGTACTTC. The whole variable domain, filled in from reference TRBV15 and TRBJ2-5, reads DAMVIQNPRYQVTQFGKPVTLSCSQTLNHNVMYWYQQKSSQAPKLLFHYYDKDFNNEADTPDNFQSRRPNTSFCFLDIRSPGLGDTAMYLCATSRGQRETQYFGPGTRLLVL.

This sequence joins TRBV5-1 and TRBJ2-5; tentatively, D is TRBD1 (5 bases). Germline lookup yields CDR1 SGHRS and CDR2 YFSETQ. The CDR3 spans 14 residues. V was shortened by 1 base and J by 2 bases, with 9 bases between the two germline ends. The CDR3 nucleotides read TGCGCCAGCAGCTTGAGGCAGGGTCAAGAGACCCAGTACTTC. This gives the protein CASSLRQGQETQYF.

This rearrangement joins TRBV2 to TRBJ1-2; 9 bases are a match to TRBD1. From germline, CDR1 is SNHLY and CDR2 FYNNEI. The CDR3 sequence is 11 residues long. Trimming removed 9 bases from V and 8 bases from J; junction bases left unmatched: 4. CDR3: CARRTGEGYTF. CDR3 in DNA: TGTGCCAGACGGACAGGGGAAGGCTACACCTTC.

For the CDR3, the DNA is TGTGCCAGCAGCCCCCAAATTGAGATGAACACTGAAGCTTTCTTT. Amino acids: CASSPQIEMNTEAFF. The chain employs TRBV9 and TRBJ1-1; D ambiguous. V lost 4 bases, J lost 0 bases, and 13 bases lay in between. The germline gives CDR1 SGDLS, CDR2 YYNGEE. The CDR3 has 15 amino acids.

The J gene is TRBJ1-3, the V gene TRBV18; D call uncertain. Germline assignment: CDR1 KGHSH and CDR2 LQKENI. V lost 2 bases, J lost 1 base, and 9 bases lay in between. The CDR3 is 15 residues long. The CDR3 reads CASSPGQVSGNTIYF. The CDR3, as DNA: TGTGCCAGCTCACCAGGCCAGGTGTCTGGAAACACCATATATTTT.

The chain recombines TRBV3-1 (or the pseudogene TRBV3-2) with TRBJ2-7; D remains unclear. V lost 0 bases and J lost 9, with 12 bases in between. The CDR3 runs to 13 residues. Germline V gives CDR1 LGHDT, CDR2 YNNKEL (reference sequence). The CDR3 protein is CASSQDPLMRQYF. Written as DNA, the CDR3 is TGTGCCAGCAGCCAAGACCCTTTGATGAGGCAGTACTTC.

The chain couples TRBV5-1 to TRBJ2-1, with 13 bases matching TRBD2. CDR3 length: 20 residues. V was clipped by 1 base and J by 0 bases; unmatched bases: 10. In germline, CDR1 is SGHRS, CDR2 YFSETQ. CDR3 amino acids: CASSLFRLAGGPSSYNEQFF. In nucleotides, the CDR3 is TGCGCCAGCAGCTTGTTCAGACTAGCGGGAGGTCCCAGCTCCTACAATGAGCAGTTCTTC.

The V and J genes are TRBV7-9 and TRBJ1-3; no clear D gene. Germline V gene lookup returns CDR1 SEHNR and CDR2 FQNEAQ (reference sequence). The V and J ends lost 4 bases and 0 bases respectively, with 16 bases between them. The CDR3 is made up of 17 amino acids. CDR3 nucleotide sequence: TGTGCCAGCAGCTATGGCTCAGGCTGGTACTCTGGAAACACCATATATTTT. The encoded protein is CASSYGSGWYSGNTIYF.

This clone occurred once. This rearrangement joins TRBV2 to TRBJ2-3; the D gene is possibly TRBD1 (5 bases). Germline values: CDR1 SNHLY, CDR2 FYNNEI. There are 14 residues in the CDR3. The ends were cut back, 3 bases at V and 1 base at J, with 8 bases in the middle. Here the CDR3 reads CASSEGPGTDTQYF. CDR3 DNA: TGTGCCAGCAGTGAGGGGCCGGGCACAGATACGCAGTATTTT.

This chain links TRBV9 with TRBJ2-1; 7 nucleotides agree with TRBD2. Trimming took 5 bases from V and 2 from J; bases not matched to a gene: 10. Looked up from germline, CDR1 is SGDLS and CDR2 is YYNGEE. The CDR3 length is 16 residues. The DNA of the CDR3 is TGTGCCAGCAGTGAAGGGAGGGGCTTCACCTACAATGAGCAGTTCTTC. This translates into CASSEGRGFTYNEQFF.